This T cell receptor (beta chain) was sequenced for a study of T cell responses to AZD1222 COVID-19 vaccine (dated by TCRdb to 2020 to 2022). For context, the study as a whole: AZD1222 recipients whose second dose came at about 4 weeks and those whose second dose came at about 12 weeks were combined into one group, since spike-specific TCR depth and breadth did not differ between the two schedules. TCR sequencing covered over 230 trial participants: 200 to 210 given two doses of AZD1222 and 26 given two doses of MenACWY control vaccine. Trial participants were enrolled by age into 18-55, 56-69 and 70-plus year subgroups, with around 140, 26 and 57 TCR-sequenced participants respectively. General findings and caveats noted by the study authors: Only a handful of AZD1222 recipients were SARS-CoV-2 seropositive at baseline, limiting conclusions about previously exposed vaccinees. Most participants were white British and females outnumbered males, and the authors suggested that clonal diversity may have been underestimated. Nearly half of unique spike-specific TCRs reportedly recognized epitopes outside regions mutated in the B.1.351 and B.1.1.7 variants. The 56-69-year group was small, and its depth increase did not reach significance, likely because of low power. A significant rise in spike-specific TCR breadth and depth was observed after two AZD1222 doses relative to day 0 and relative to MenACWY recipients. Vaccine-associated CD4 TCRs spanned the whole spike protein, with dominant responses in regions 160-218 and 743-854. Because no samples from the day 14 peak response were available, repertoires could be characterized only after the peak T cell response.

The time point label, as the study defines it: baseline before first vaccination. Vaccinee samples came from UK trials COV001 and COV002, including a single-blind randomized controlled phase 2/3 trial of AZD1222 (ChAdOx1 nCoV-19) in healthy adults. Trial participant PBMC samples were collected at day 0 and day 28 after the second dose for TCRbeta chain sequencing. The CDR3 regions of human TCRbeta chains were analyzed by immunosequencing. Per the source publication's procedure: Repertoire TCRs were checked for matches against a reference library of SARS-CoV-2-specific TCRs that had been generated using the MIRA antigen-specificity platform. Breadth was defined as the fraction of unique TCRs that were SARS-CoV-2-associated. Depth was defined as the fraction of total T cells that were SARS-CoV-2-associated. Using the MIRA data, each spike-specific TCR was mapped to the spike region that the TCR reacts to and placed in a CD4 or CD8 class. Log10-transformed breadth and depth values were compared by one-way ANOVA with Sidak's multiple comparisons tests. TCRdb carries this immuneACCESS record with in-frame sequences only. Its versions omit some clonotypes, under half of them owing to an unresolved V gene in the studies checked, with the rest unexplained. The DNA gave D and trimming, while V, J and clone size come from that table. The table for this sample lists 100,000 to 150,000 clones; over 75% of them were counted only once. The ten largest clones take up 4.5% to 6% of the sample.

V loses 2 bases at its end and J loses 4 bases; junction bases beyond the gene matches: 0. CDR1 SNHLY and CDR2 FYNNEI were looked up in the germline V gene. The CDR3 has 14 amino acids, counting the end cysteine and phenylalanine. Only CDR3 DNA remains: 42 bases, in frame from the first base. A word on this clone: The specificity of this receptor is unknown. No base-level quality is on record; no much larger clone is a single base apart.

The TCR sequence derives from an adult in good health. The chain links TRBV2 with TRBJ2-1, and 9 bases in between align with TRBD2. The sample in question was peripheral blood, obtained on day 0 of AZD1222 vaccination. DNA sequence: TGTGCCAGCAGTGAACTAGCGGGGTACAATGAGCAGTTCTTC. The translation is CASSELAGYNEQFF.